Described below is a single T cell receptor (beta chain) sequence and its context. Its antigen is still unknown. In TCRdb, the reads were re-called with MiXCR into one record per CDR3 protein. This table holds about 150,000 distinct CDR3 sequences, 32% found once. The sample is drawn from a study of T cell repertoires in cytomegalovirus infection. As for the study in general: CMV epitopes, recently identified HLA-C-restricted and well-studied HLA-B-restricted, were used.

Germline CDR1 reads MNHEY; CDR2 reads SVGAGI. The CDR3 extends over 13 amino acids. Trimming pared 0 bases from V and 2 bases from J, leaving 5 bases between. V and J are TRBV6-5 and TRBJ2-7; D remains ambiguous. Source: CD8+ T cells from cultured PBMCs, taken from culture after CMV antigen stimulation. The clonotype originates from a human donor in good health (CMV status not recorded). Some clones in this sample may be carry-over from other donors' samples. The CDR3 DNA is TGTGCCAGCAGTTACTCGCCTACCTACGAGCAGTACTTC. It specifies CASSYSPTYEQYF.